This record looks at one T cell receptor beta chain sequence and its context. Antigen unknown. This specimen comes from a study of T cell repertoires in cytomegalovirus infection. Study context: Matching HLA type, along with CMV infection, was indicated by public TCR beta signatures.

J gave up 7 bases and V 5 bases, and 8 bases lay outside the gene matches. Germline assignment: CDR1 SGHTA and CDR2 FQGTGA. The CDR3 contains 14 residues. The study, taken as a whole, reports: Dominating the ex vivo response were HLA-C-restricted CMV-specific TCR beta clonotypes.

Using its own MiXCR run on the reads, TCRdb lists one record per CDR3 protein. The sample carries 300,000 to 400,000 distinct CDR3 sequences, more than 8% recorded once. The rearrangement uses TRBV7-3 and TRBJ1-1; TRBD1 aligns across 9 bases. Sequences were obtained from PBMCs. The clonotype originates from a human donor in good health (CMV status not recorded). Some clones in this sample may be carry-over from other donors' samples. The CDR3 nucleotides are TGTGCCAGCAGCATAAACAGGGGGCAGGGTGAAGCTTTCTTT. Translation gives CASSINRGQGEAFF.